The 21 T cell receptor beta chains reported below all come from one sample, sequenced in a study of control samples from healthy donors and cancer patients. Generated by immunoSEQ multiplex PCR, the TCRdb table keeps only in-frame clones and is missing some. The table has 130,000 or so clones, roughly 94% seen once. The sequenced sample was PBMCs. The source of these receptors is a man between 60 and 70 years old with colorectal cancer.

This clone appeared a single time. The chain joins TRBV12-3 or TRBV12-4 to TRBJ1-6; D remains unclear. The CDR3 covers 13 residues. The V and J ends lost 4 bases and 15 bases respectively, with 16 bases between them. CDR3 loop: CASSSTATTLLHF. The CDR3 DNA reads TGTGCCAGCAGTTCAACGGCGACGACACTCCTCCACTTT.

The gene calls are TRBV5-1 and TRBJ1-1, with a tentative D call TRBD1 (5 bases). CDR3 length equals 14 residues. Trimming took 4 bases from V and 7 from J, leaving 17 bases between them. In germline, CDR1 is SGHRS, CDR2 YFSETQ. The CDR3 DNA sequence: TGCGCCAGCAGCCCCTCAGGGTGGACCTATGAAGCTTTCTTT. It encodes CASSPSGWTYEAFF.

CDR3 amino acids: CATDPREWTDTQYF. The CDR3 nucleotides are TGTGCCACCGACCCCAGGGAATGGACAGATACGCAGTATTTT. The gene calls are TRBV6-5 and TRBJ2-3; TRBD1 is a possible D gene (5 bases). The CDR3 totals 14 residues. Looked up from germline, CDR1 is MNHEY and CDR2 is SVGAGI. The ends were cut back, 10 bases at V and 3 bases at J, with 17 bases in the middle.

The V and J genes are TRBV28 and TRBJ2-5; D possibly corresponds to TRBD1 (6 bases). V lost 5 bases and J 1 base, leaving 14 bases between the germline ends. The CDR3 consists of 15 residues. Germline CDR1 and CDR2: MDHEN and SYDVKM. CDR3 DNA sequence: TGTGCCAGCAGTCCTCCGACAGGTTCCCAAGAGACCCAGTACTTC. Residues: CASSPPTGSQETQYF.

The chain joins TRBV3-1 (or the pseudogene TRBV3-2) to TRBJ2-3; 10 bases are shared with TRBD2. V lost 0 bases to trimming and J lost 6 bases; unmatched junction nucleotides: 3. Germline V lookup: CDR1 LGHDT, CDR2 YNNKEL (reference sequence). The CDR3 has 15 amino acids. The CDR3 reads CASSQDLAGADTQYF. The DNA for the CDR3 is TGTGCCAGCAGCCAAGATCTAGCGGGGGCGGATACGCAGTATTTT.

This sequence joins TRBV3-1 (or the pseudogene TRBV3-2) and TRBJ1-1, with a weak D call TRBD1 (6 bases). With 5 bases removed from V and 4 bases from J, the gap between germline ends came to 14 bases. Germline CDR1 is LGHDT and CDR2 is YNNKEL (reference sequence). The CDR3 consists of 14 residues. In DNA form, the CDR3 reads TGTGCCAGCAGCTCCTACGACAGGTTCACTGAAGCTTTCTTT. Residues: CASSSYDRFTEAFF.

J is TRBJ1-1 and V is TRBV28, with no clear D. Trimming stripped 5 bases from V and 8 bases from J, with 15 bases between. Germline CDR1 MDHEN, CDR2 SYDVKM. The CDR3 has 13 residues. The CDR3 region has the DNA TGTGCCAGCAGTCCAAACATCGGCACAGAAGCTTTCTTT. As protein: CASSPNIGTEAFF.

V gene TRBV7-9 combines with J gene TRBJ1-1; D not certain. The CDR3 sequence is 15 residues long. The germline gives CDR1 SEHNR, CDR2 FQNEAQ (reference sequence). V lost 3 bases, J lost 2 bases, and 13 bases lay in between. Here the CDR3 DNA reads TGTGCCAGCAGCTTGGATCAAATGTTTAACACTGAAGCTTTCTTT. Its protein product is CASSLDQMFNTEAFF.

The chain combines TRBV27 with TRBJ2-2; 12 nucleotides align to TRBD2. The CDR3 loop spans 17 amino acids. Germline-derived CDR1 and CDR2 are MNHEY and SMNVEV (reference sequence). Germline trimming cut 3 bases from V and 4 bases from J; bases unmatched to any gene: 6. The DNA of the CDR3 is TGTGCCAGCAGTTTCCCTAGCGGGGGGGCGGGCACCGGGGAGCTGTTTTTT. Its protein is CASSFPSGGAGTGELFF.

V gene TRBV7-9 combines with J gene TRBJ2-1, with TRBD2 identical over 12 bases. V trimming: 4 bases; J trimming: 4 bases; junction bases outside the gene matches: 5. The germline V gene has CDR1 SEHNR and CDR2 FQNEAQ (reference sequence). This CDR3 comprises 16 residues. In DNA, the CDR3 is TGTGCCAGCAGCTCAACTAGCGGGGGGTTTTACAATGAGCAGTTCTTC. Translated, it gives CASSSTSGGFYNEQFF.

The genes are TRBV28 and TRBJ2-7; no clear D. Trimming left V 1 base short and J 2 bases short, with 12 bases between. Germline V gene sequence: CDR1 MDHEN, CDR2 SYDVKM. The CDR3 has 15 residues. CDR3 residues: CASSLSHSPPYEQYF. DNA of the CDR3: TGTGCCAGCAGTTTATCGCACAGCCCACCCTACGAGCAGTACTTC.

CDR3 in DNA: TGTGCCAGCAGCTTGGACGGCAGTTATAGCAATCAGCCCCAGCATTTT. This sequence encodes CASSLDGSYSNQPQHF. V is TRBV5-6 and J is TRBJ1-5, with D unclear. Germline-derived CDR1 and CDR2 are SGHDT and YYEEEE. The CDR3 spans 16 residues. Trimming removed 0 bases from V and 0 bases from J, with 10 bases in between.

The chain has TRBV5-4 and TRBJ1-2; a possible D gene is TRBD1 (6 bases). CDR1 is SGHNT, CDR2 YYREEE, per germline (reference sequence). This CDR3 region has 14 residues. V dropped 0 bases and J dropped 6 bases, with 12 bases sitting between them. The CDR3 bases are TGTGCCAGCAGCTTGGAAGGGGGACTAAATGGCTACACCTTC. Its translation is CASSLEGGLNGYTF.

The CDR3 spells CASSSFGANQPQHF. The DNA for the CDR3 is TGTGCCAGCAGCTCCTTTGGGGCCAATCAGCCCCAGCATTTT. V gene TRBV7-2 combines with J gene TRBJ1-5; tentative D call: TRBD1 (5 bases). Germline CDR1 and CDR2: SGHTA and FQGNSA. V was shortened by 4 bases and J by 3 bases, with 10 bases between the two germline ends. CDR3 length equals 14 residues.

This clone was seen just once. This chain links TRBV6-2 or TRBV6-3 with TRBJ1-5; D may be TRBD1 (5 bases). CDR1 is MNHEY, CDR2 SVGEGT, per germline. V was cut by 2 bases and J by 1 base, with 12 bases left in between. The CDR3 consists of 16 residues. CDR3 DNA: TGTGCCAGCAGTTACCCGGGGACGGGAAGCAATCAGCCCCAGCATTTT. This gives the protein CASSYPGTGSNQPQHF.

The V gene is TRBV7-9, the J gene TRBJ2-3; 11 nucleotides match TRBD2. Per germline, CDR1 SEHNR and CDR2 FQNEAQ (reference sequence). Trimming cost V 2 bases and J 5 bases; bases outside gene matches: 6. There are 16 residues in the CDR3. CDR3 DNA: TGTGCCAGCAGCTTACAACTAGCGGGGGCAGGAGATACGCAGTATTTT. Translation: CASSLQLAGAGDTQYF.

This chain uses TRBV6-1 with TRBJ2-7, with 12 bases identical to TRBD1. CDR3 length equals 16 residues. With 6 bases clipped from V and 7 bases from J, the junction kept 13 bases outside the gene matches. Per the germline V gene, CDR1 is MNHNS and CDR2 is SASEGT. CDR3 residues: CASRETSGQGAWEQYF. DNA of the CDR3: TGTGCCAGCAGGGAAACGTCGGGACAGGGGGCATGGGAGCAGTACTTC.

This chain uses TRBV5-6 with TRBJ2-3; TRBD2 is a possible D gene (5 bases). Trimming removed 4 bases at V and 5 bases at J, with 14 bases between. This CDR3 spans 14 amino acids. Germline lookup yields CDR1 SGHDT and CDR2 YYEEEE. CDR3 DNA sequence: TGTGCCAGCAGCCCAGGAGGAAAGGGAGATACGCAGTATTTT. The encoded protein is CASSPGGKGDTQYF.

The chain combines TRBV4-1 with TRBJ2-1; D might be TRBD2 (5 bases). Germline CDR1 MGHRA, CDR2 YSYEKL. The V end lost 4 bases, the J end lost 0 bases, and 13 bases lay between the germline ends. CDR3 length equals 16 residues. CDR3 DNA: TGCGCCAGCAGCCGAATCGGACTGATCTCCTACAATGAGCAGTTCTTC. Its translation: CASSRIGLISYNEQFF.

This sequence joins TRBV6-1 and TRBJ1-1; no definite D call. Trimming took 3 bases from V and 0 from J, leaving 8 bases between them. The CDR3 extends over 14 amino acids. Germline CDR1 reads MNHNS; CDR2 reads SASEGT. The CDR3 sequence: CASSEPTVNTEAFF. The CDR3 bases are TGTGCCAGCAGTGAGCCTACAGTGAACACTGAAGCTTTCTTT.

The gene calls are TRBV29-1 and TRBJ2-3; D perhaps matches TRBD2 (6 bases). Germline V CDR1 and CDR2: SQVTM, ANQGSEA. CDR3 length equals 11 residues. Between the trimmed V and J ends, which lost 7 bases and 6 bases, there was a span of 11 bases. For the CDR3, the DNA is TGCAGCGCATTCGCGGGGGATACGCAGTATTTT. Its protein is CSAFAGDTQYF.